The sequence of this T cell receptor beta chain was determined in a study of blood T cell repertoires in COVID-19. Study-wide context: The cDNA or gDNA used as material had been derived from T cells, B-cell-depleted T cells, or PBMCs.

This clone was picked up a small number of times. Unmatched junction bases numbered 6, after V lost 5 bases and J lost 3 bases. The CDR3 length is 15 residues. The germline CDR1 and CDR2 sequences are SEHNR and FQNEAQ (reference sequence). Libraries were prepared by immunoSEQ multiplex PCR; TCRdb keeps only in-frame clonotypes and omits some of them. The sample consists of about 20,000 clones, about 91% of them appearing once. V usage is TRBV7-9 and J usage is TRBJ1-4, with TRBD1 matching 7 bases. The sequence derives from a man between 65 and 85 years old with active COVID-19. The sample taken for sequencing was peripheral blood. The CDR3 nucleotides are TGTGCCAGCAGCCAGGGGGGCAGCGCTAATGAAAAACTGTTTTTT. Protein: CASSQGGSANEKLFF.